This T cell receptor beta chain emerged from a study of CD8 T cells in cerebrospinal fluid in Alzheimer's disease. Study-wide background: Two single-cell methods, plate-based nested PCR and droplet-based sequencing, assessed CSF clonal expansion. Study findings and constraints: EBV-specific TCRs in cerebrospinal fluid reportedly do not establish a causal EBV–Alzheimer's link. Patients with mild cognitive impairment or Alzheimer's disease had a larger top CSF clone percentage than controls.

This clonotype registers medium-sized by frequency. Its antigen is undetermined. One entry per CDR3 protein, without DNA, is what TCRdb gives after re-calling the 10x single-cell sequencing reads. The sample table includes around 1,700 distinct CDR3 sequences. CDR1 is SGHDT and CDR2 is YYEEEE in the germline V gene. This CDR3 is built from 17 residues. The chain employs TRBV5-6 and TRBJ2-4. Material for sequencing was cerebrospinal fluid. The receptor was isolated from a human donor in good health. The CDR3 loop is CASSSSVRDEAKNIQYF.